This TCR beta chain was recorded in a study of T cell responses to AZD1222 COVID-19 vaccine. Overall study findings and caveats: Vaccination with two AZD1222 doses was followed by a rise in Spike-specific TCR breadth and depth. At baseline, just 6 or 7 AZD1222 recipients tested seropositive.

Some clones are missing from TCRdb's copy, which holds only in-frame ones; the method was immunoSEQ multiplex PCR. The table records some 170,000 clones, just under 90% of them present only once. The germline V gene has CDR1 MNHEY and CDR2 SVGAGI. The CDR3 extends over 15 amino acids. V lost 0 bases, J lost 4 bases, and 3 bases stayed unmatched. On this clone itself: Its antigen is not identified.

This chain links TRBV6-5 with TRBJ1-2; 9 nucleotides line up with TRBD1. The sequence derives from an adult who received the MenACWY meningococcal vaccine as a control. Sequences were derived from peripheral blood, sampled 28 days after the second dose of the MenACWY control vaccine. DNA of the CDR3: TGTGCCAGCAGTTACTCAACAGGGGGCTCCTATGGCTACACCTTC. As protein: CASSYSTGGSYGYTF.